These 5 T cell receptor beta chains originate from one sample sequenced in a study of immune heterogeneity within non-small cell lung tumors. Template input was genomic DNA from bulk tumor (roughly 600 ng per sample). During surgery, several far-apart biopsies were obtained from every primary tumor. It was patients with untreated, newly diagnosed non-small cell lung cancer who underwent curative surgery. Amplification of TCR beta CDR3 was performed by multiplex PCR with 32 V and 13 J primers. TCRdb re-analysed the multiplex PCR reads in MiXCR, keeping a single row per CDR3 protein. Among 14,000 to 15,000 distinct CDR3 sequences listed, less than 35% were seen once. Sequencing was performed on lung tumor tissue. These receptors originate from a man in his forties with non-small cell lung cancer.

The CDR3 DNA reads TGTGCCAGCACCCTTAGCGGGAGTGGTCCAGAGACCCAGTACTTC. Its translation is CASTLSGSGPETQYF. The rearrangement uses TRBV6-2 or TRBV6-3 and TRBJ2-5; 9 bases are shared with TRBD2. The V and J ends lost 7 bases and 4 bases, in that order; junction bases with no gene match: 10. Per germline, CDR1 MNHEY and CDR2 SVGEGT. This CDR3 comprises 15 residues.

CDR3 sequence: CASSQGLAGTYNEQFF. The DNA of the CDR3 is TGTGCCAGCAGCCAAGGACTAGCGGGGACCTACAATGAGCAGTTCTTC. The gene calls are TRBV3-1 and TRBJ2-1; the match to TRBD2 covers 11 bases. The J segment lost 2 bases and the V segment lost 1 base, leaving 1 base of the junction unmatched. In germline, CDR1 is LGHDT, CDR2 YNNKEL (reference sequence). CDR3 length equals 16 residues.

Regarding this clonotype: A clone one base away is much larger, so this may be a read error. The chain is built from TRBV9 and TRBJ1-1, with D possibly TRBD1 on 5 matching bases. Per the germline V gene, CDR1 is SGDLS and CDR2 is YYNGEE. V was pared by 4 bases and J by 5 bases, with 12 bases between. The CDR3 has 13 residues. CDR3 sequence: CASSPWGRTEAFF. The CDR3, as DNA: TGTGCCAGCAGCCCATGGGGCCGGACTGAAGCTTTCTTT.

V gene TRBV12-3 or TRBV12-4 combines with J gene TRBJ2-1; the match to TRBD2 covers 10 bases. The J segment lost 9 bases and the V segment lost 4 bases, leaving 6 bases of the junction unmatched. The CDR3 extends over 14 amino acids. The CDR3 is CASSSSGRASEQFF. The DNA for the CDR3 is TGTGCCAGCAGTTCGAGCGGGAGGGCCTCTGAGCAGTTCTTC.

This clonotype is termed medium-sized. The V gene is TRBV6-1, the J gene TRBJ1-5; unclear D gene. Per germline, CDR1 MNHNS and CDR2 SASEGT. The V end was cut by 4 bases, the J end by 0 bases, with 7 bases between. This CDR3 is 14 amino acids long. The CDR3 reads CASSGSYSNQPQHF. Written as DNA, the CDR3 is TGTGCCAGCAGTGGGAGCTATAGCAATCAGCCCCAGCATTTT.